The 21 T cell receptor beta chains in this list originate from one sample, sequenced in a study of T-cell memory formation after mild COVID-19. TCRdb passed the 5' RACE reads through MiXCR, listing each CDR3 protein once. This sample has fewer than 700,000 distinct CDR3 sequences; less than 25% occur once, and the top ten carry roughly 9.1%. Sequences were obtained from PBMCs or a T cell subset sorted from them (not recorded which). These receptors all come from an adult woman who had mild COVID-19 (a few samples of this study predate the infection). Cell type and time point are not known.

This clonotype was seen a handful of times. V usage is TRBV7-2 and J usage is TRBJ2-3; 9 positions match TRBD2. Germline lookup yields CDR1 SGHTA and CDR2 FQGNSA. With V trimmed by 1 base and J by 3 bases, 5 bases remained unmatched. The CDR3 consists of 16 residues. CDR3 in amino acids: CASSLGRGGQTDTQYF. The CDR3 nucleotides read TGTGCCAGCAGCTTAGGGCGGGGGGGACAAACAGATACGCAGTATTTT. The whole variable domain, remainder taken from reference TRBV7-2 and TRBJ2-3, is GAGVSQSPSNKVTEKGKDVELRCDPISGHTALYWYRQSLGQGLEFLIYFQGNSAPDKSGLPSDRFSAERTGGSVSTLTIQRTQQEDSAVYLCASSLGRGGQTDTQYFGPGTRLTVL.

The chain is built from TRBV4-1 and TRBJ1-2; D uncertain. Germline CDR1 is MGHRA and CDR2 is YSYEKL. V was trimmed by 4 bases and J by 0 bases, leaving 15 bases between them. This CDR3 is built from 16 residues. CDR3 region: CASSPDSGYANYGYTF. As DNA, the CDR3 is TGCGCCAGCAGCCCCGACTCGGGGTACGCTAACTATGGCTACACCTTC.

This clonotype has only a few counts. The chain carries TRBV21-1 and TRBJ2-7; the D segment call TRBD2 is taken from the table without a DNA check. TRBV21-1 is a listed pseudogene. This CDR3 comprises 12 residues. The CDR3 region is CASPGLPYEQYF. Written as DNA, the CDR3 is TGTGCCAGCCCGGGACTCCCATACGAGCAGTACTTC.

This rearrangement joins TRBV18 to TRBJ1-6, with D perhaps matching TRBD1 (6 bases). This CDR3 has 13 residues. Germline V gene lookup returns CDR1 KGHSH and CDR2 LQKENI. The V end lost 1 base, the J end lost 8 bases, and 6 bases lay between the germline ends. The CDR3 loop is CASSPQGDSPLHF. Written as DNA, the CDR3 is TGTGCCAGCTCACCACAGGGGGATTCACCCCTCCACTTT.

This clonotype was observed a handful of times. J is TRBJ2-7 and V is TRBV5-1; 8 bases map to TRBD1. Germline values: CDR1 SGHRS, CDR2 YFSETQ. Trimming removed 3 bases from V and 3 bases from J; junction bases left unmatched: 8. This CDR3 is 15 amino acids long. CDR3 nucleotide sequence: TGCGCCAGCAGCTCAGGACAGGGCCCCATCTACGAGCAGTACTTC. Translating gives CASSSGQGPIYEQYF.

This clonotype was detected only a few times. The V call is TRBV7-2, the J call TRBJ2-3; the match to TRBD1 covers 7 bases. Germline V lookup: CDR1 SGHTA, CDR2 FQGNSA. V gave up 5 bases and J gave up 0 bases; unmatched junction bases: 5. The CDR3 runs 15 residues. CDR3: CASSPMTGSTDTQYF. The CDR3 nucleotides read TGTGCCAGCAGCCCAATGACAGGGAGCACAGATACGCAGTATTTT.

CDR3 region: CASSLGPQAQNQPQHF. The CDR3 nucleotides read TGTGCCAGCAGCTTGGGTCCCCAGGCACAAAATCAGCCCCAGCATTTT. V gene TRBV5-5 combines with J gene TRBJ1-5; D uncertain. Looked up from germline, CDR1 is SGHKS and CDR2 is YYEKEE (reference sequence). The CDR3 sequence is 16 residues long. Trimming removed 0 bases from V and 4 bases from J, with 14 bases in between.

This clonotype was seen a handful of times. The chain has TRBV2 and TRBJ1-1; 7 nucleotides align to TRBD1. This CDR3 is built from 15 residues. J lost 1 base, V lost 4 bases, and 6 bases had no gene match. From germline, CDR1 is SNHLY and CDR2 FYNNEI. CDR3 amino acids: CASSARDRRNTEAFF. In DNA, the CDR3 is TGTGCCAGCAGTGCCCGGGACAGACGGAACACTGAAGCTTTCTTT.

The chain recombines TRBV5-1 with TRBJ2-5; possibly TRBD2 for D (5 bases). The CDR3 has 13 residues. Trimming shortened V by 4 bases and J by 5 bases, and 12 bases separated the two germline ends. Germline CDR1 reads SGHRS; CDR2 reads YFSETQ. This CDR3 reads CASSDGVQETQYF. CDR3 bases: TGCGCCAGCAGCGACGGGGTCCAGGAGACCCAGTACTTC.

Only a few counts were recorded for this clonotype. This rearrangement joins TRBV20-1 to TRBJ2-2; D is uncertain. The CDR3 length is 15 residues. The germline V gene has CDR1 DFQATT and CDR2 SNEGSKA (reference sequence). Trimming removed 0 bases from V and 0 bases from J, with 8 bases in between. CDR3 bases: TGCAGTGCTAGAGATGGCGGTACGAACACCGGGGAGCTGTTTTTT. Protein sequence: CSARDGGTNTGELFF.

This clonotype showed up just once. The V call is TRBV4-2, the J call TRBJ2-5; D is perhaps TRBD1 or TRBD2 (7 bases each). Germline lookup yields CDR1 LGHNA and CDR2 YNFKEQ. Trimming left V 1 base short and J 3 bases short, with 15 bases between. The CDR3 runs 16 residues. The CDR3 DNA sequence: TGTGCCAGCAGCCAAGGGACACAGGGGAGGGAAGAGACCCAGTACTTC. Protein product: CASSQGTQGREETQYF.

CDR3 nucleotides: TGTGCCACCAGTGACTACTCCCGGGACTCCACAGATACGCAGTATTTT. It codes for CATSDYSRDSTDTQYF. The chain has TRBV24-1 and TRBJ2-3, with D possibly being TRBD2 (6 bases). The V gene lost 4 bases and the J gene lost 2 bases, with 15 bases spanning the gap. The CDR3 contains 16 residues. The germline CDR1 and CDR2 sequences are KGHDR and SFDVKD.

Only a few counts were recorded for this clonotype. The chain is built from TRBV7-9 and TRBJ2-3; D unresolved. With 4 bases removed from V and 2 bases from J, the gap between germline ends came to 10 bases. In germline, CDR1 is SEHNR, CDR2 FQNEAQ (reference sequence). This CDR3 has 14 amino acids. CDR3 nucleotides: TGTGCCAGCAGCTGGGATGGAGACACAGATACGCAGTATTTT. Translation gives CASSWDGDTDTQYF.

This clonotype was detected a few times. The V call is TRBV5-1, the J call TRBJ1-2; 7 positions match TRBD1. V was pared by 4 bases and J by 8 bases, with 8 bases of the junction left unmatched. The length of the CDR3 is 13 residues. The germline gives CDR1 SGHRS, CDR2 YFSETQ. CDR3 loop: CASSGTGDWGYTF. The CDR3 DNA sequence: TGCGCCAGCAGCGGAACAGGGGATTGGGGCTACACCTTC.

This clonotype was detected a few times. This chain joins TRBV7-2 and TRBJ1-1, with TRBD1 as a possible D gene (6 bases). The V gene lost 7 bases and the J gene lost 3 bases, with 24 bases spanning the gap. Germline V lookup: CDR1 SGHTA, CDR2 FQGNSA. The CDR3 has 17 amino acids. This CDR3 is CASTVTLRGPGDTEAFF. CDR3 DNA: TGTGCCAGCACCGTCACCTTAAGGGGCCCAGGGGACACTGAAGCTTTCTTT.

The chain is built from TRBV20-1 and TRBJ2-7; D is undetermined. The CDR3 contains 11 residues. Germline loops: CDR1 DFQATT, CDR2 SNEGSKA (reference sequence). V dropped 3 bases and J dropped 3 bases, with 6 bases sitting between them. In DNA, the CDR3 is TGCAGTGCTAGTGACCTCTACGAGCAGTACTTC. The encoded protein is CSASDLYEQYF.

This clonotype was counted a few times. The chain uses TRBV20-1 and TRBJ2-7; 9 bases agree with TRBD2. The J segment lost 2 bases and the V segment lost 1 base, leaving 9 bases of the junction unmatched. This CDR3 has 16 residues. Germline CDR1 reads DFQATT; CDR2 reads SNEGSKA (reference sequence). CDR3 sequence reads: CSARALQREATYEQYF. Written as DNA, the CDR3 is TGCAGTGCTAGAGCTCTTCAGCGGGAGGCAACCTACGAGCAGTACTTC.

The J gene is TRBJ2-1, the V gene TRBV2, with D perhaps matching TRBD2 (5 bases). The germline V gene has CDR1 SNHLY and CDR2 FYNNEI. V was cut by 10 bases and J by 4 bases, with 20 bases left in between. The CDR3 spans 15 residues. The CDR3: CATSILGLAYNEQFF. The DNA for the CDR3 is TGTGCCACCTCGATATTAGGGCTAGCATACAATGAGCAGTTCTTC.

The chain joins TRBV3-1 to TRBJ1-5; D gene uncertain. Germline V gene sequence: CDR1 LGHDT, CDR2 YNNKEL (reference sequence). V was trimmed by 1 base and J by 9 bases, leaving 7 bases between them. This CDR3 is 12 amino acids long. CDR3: CASSQGLAPQHF. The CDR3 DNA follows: TGTGCCAGCAGCCAAGGGTTGGCGCCCCAGCATTTT.

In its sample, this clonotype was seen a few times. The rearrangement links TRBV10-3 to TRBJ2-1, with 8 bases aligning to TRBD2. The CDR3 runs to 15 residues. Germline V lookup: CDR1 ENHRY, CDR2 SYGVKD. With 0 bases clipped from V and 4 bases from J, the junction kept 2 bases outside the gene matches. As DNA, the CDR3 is TGTGCCATCAGTGAGTCAGCGGGAGAATACAATGAGCAGTTCTTC. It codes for CAISESAGEYNEQFF.

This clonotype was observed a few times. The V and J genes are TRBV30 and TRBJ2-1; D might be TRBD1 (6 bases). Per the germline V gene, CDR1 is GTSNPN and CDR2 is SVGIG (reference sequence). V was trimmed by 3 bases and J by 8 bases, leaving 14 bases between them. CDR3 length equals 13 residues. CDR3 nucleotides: TGTGCCTGGAGCAGTACAGGGTTGGATGAGCAGTTCTTC. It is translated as CAWSSTGLDEQFF.